What follows is one TCR beta chain and its context. The target antigen is unknown. The table came from immunoSEQ multiplex PCR; TCRdb's copy has only in-frame clones and leaves some out. The table shows over a million clones, with roughly 95% occurring only once. These data belong to a study of shared clonotypes between healthy human individuals. The CDR3 spans 12 residues. Germline V gene sequence: CDR1 SGHNT, CDR2 YYREEE (reference sequence). Trimming stripped 3 bases from V and 4 bases from J, with 8 bases between. Within Nashville, Tennessee resided all donors, each a Caucasian adult. CD4+ cells underwent separation, giving CD45RA+ naive and CD45RA-negative memory subsets. Points from the study as a whole: Larger richness was generally estimated for naive than memory subsets.

Sequences were obtained from naive CD4+ T cells sorted from blood. Noted subset: CD45RA+ positively selected. The chain joins TRBV5-4 to TRBJ2-7, with D unclear. The sequence was collected from a man aged 25-40 years in good health. CDR3 DNA: TGTGCCAGCAGCTGGAGCCTATACGAGCAGTACTTC. This translates into CASSWSLYEQYF.